These T cell receptor beta chains were read from a single sample in a study of T cells after yellow fever vaccination. Using its own MiXCR run on the 5' RACE reads, TCRdb lists one record per CDR3 protein. The table records some 600,000 distinct CDR3 sequences, 9% to 15% of them present only once. The material was PBMCs, obtained on the day of the yellow fever booster vaccination. Source of these receptors: a man aged 25-45 years who received the YFV17D yellow fever vaccine. CDR3s include the opening cysteine and the closing phenylalanine or tryptophan. Each record gives: V gene, clone size, J gene, CDR3 length, D gene, CDR3 protein, CDR3 DNA. D genes are given only for firm matches. Clone size, where shown, is once, few, many, or a class for clones that have expanded.

v_call: TRBV29-1
clone_size: many
j_call: TRBJ2-1
cdr3_length: 15
d_call: TRBD2
cdr3_aa: CSAEDRGRAANEQFF
cdr3_nt: TGCAGCGCTGAAGATCGGGGGAGGGCCGCAAATGAGCAGTTCTTC

v_call: TRBV20-1
clone_size: NA
j_call: TRBJ1-2
cdr3_length: 14
d_call: NA
cdr3_aa: CSARGSIENYGYTF
cdr3_nt: TGCAGTGCTAGAGGGTCTATAGAGAACTATGGCTACACCTTC

v_call: TRBV19
clone_size: few
j_call: TRBJ2-1
cdr3_length: 17
d_call: NA
cdr3_aa: CASSIVEGVSSYNEQFF
cdr3_nt: TGTGCCAGTAGTATAGTTGAGGGGGTTAGCTCCTACAATGAGCAGTTCTTC

v_call: TRBV6-1
clone_size: NA
j_call: TRBJ1-1
cdr3_length: 14
d_call: TRBD1
cdr3_aa: CASQGEIGNTEAFF
cdr3_nt: TGTGCCAGTCAGGGGGAGATAGGGAACACTGAAGCTTTCTTT

v_call: TRBV7-9
clone_size: NA
j_call: TRBJ2-1
cdr3_length: 17
d_call: NA
cdr3_aa: CASSPTGPHSIYNEQFF
cdr3_nt: TGTGCCAGCAGCCCAACCGGACCACACTCCATCTACAATGAGCAGTTCTTC

v_call: TRBV2
clone_size: NA
j_call: TRBJ1-2
cdr3_length: 13
d_call: TRBD1
cdr3_aa: CASSGGQNVGYTF
cdr3_nt: TGTGCCAGCAGTGGGGGACAGAACGTAGGCTACACCTTC

v_call: TRBV3-1
clone_size: few
j_call: TRBJ2-7
cdr3_length: 11
d_call: NA
cdr3_aa: CASDIVVEQYF
cdr3_nt: TGTGCCAGCGACATTGTGGTGGAGCAGTACTTC

v_call: TRBV20-1
clone_size: NA
j_call: TRBJ2-1
cdr3_length: 12
d_call: NA
cdr3_aa: CSGNTLPNEQFF
cdr3_nt: TGCAGTGGTAATACACTTCCTAATGAGCAGTTCTTC

v_call: TRBV20-1
clone_size: few
j_call: TRBJ2-1
cdr3_length: 12
d_call: TRBD2
cdr3_aa: CSARTSVDEQFF
cdr3_nt: TGCAGTGCTAGGACTAGCGTCGATGAGCAGTTCTTC

v_call: TRBV2
clone_size: few
j_call: TRBJ2-1
cdr3_length: 14
d_call: NA
cdr3_aa: CASSPPGVYNEQFF
cdr3_nt: TGTGCCAGCAGCCCCCCTGGGGTGTACAATGAGCAGTTCTTC

v_call: TRBV5-1
clone_size: many
j_call: TRBJ2-4
cdr3_length: 16
d_call: TRBD2
cdr3_aa: CASNSGEGHAKNIQYF
cdr3_nt: TGCGCCAGCAATTCGGGGGAGGGCCACGCCAAAAACATTCAGTACTTC

v_call: TRBV5-1
clone_size: NA
j_call: TRBJ2-3
cdr3_length: 14
d_call: NA
cdr3_aa: CASSDTGNVNTQYF
cdr3_nt: TGCGCCAGCAGCGACACCGGGAACGTTAATACGCAGTATTTT

v_call: TRBV20-1
clone_size: many
j_call: TRBJ2-1
cdr3_length: 13
d_call: NA
cdr3_aa: CSARASSYNEQFF
cdr3_nt: TGCAGTGCTAGGGCTTCTTCCTACAATGAGCAGTTCTTC

v_call: TRBV28
clone_size: NA
j_call: TRBJ2-1
cdr3_length: 15
d_call: TRBD2
cdr3_aa: CASLAGDLSYNEQFF
cdr3_nt: TGTGCCAGCCTAGCGGGAGACCTCTCCTACAATGAGCAGTTCTTC

v_call: TRBV4-2
clone_size: NA
j_call: TRBJ2-7
cdr3_length: 14
d_call: TRBD1
cdr3_aa: CASSRGTEIYEQYF
cdr3_nt: TGTGCCAGCAGCCGAGGGACAGAGATATACGAGCAGTACTTC

v_call: TRBV2
clone_size: NA
j_call: TRBJ2-3
cdr3_length: 14
d_call: NA
cdr3_aa: CASSSLLGEDTQYF
cdr3_nt: TGTGCCAGCAGTTCGCTGCTGGGTGAAGATACGCAGTATTTT